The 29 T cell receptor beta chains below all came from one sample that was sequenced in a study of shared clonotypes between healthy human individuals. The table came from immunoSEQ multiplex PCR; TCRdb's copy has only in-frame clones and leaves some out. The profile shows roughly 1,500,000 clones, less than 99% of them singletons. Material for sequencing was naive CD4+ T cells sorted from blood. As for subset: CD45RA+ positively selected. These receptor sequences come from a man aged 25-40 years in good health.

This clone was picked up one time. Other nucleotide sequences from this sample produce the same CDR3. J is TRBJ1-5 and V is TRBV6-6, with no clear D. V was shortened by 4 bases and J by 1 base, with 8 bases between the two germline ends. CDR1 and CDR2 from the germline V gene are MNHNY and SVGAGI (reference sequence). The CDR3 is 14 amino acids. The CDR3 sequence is CASSLAGSNQPQHF. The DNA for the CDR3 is TGTGCCAGCAGTTTGGCGGGGAGCAATCAGCCCCAGCATTTT.

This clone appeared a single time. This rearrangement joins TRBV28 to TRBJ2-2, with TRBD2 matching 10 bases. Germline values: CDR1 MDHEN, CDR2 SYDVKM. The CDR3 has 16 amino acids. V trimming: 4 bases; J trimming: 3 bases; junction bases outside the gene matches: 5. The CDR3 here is CASSSAGGFYTGELFF. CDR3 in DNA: TGTGCCAGCAGTTCAGCGGGAGGGTTTTACACCGGGGAGCTGTTTTTT.

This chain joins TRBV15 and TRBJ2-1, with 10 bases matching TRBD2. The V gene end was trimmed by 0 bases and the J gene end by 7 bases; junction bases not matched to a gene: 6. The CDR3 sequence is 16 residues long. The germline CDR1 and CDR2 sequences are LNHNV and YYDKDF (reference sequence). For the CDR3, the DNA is TGTGCCACCAGCAGAGATGGGGCTAGCGGGAGTAATGAGCAGTTCTTC. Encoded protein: CATSRDGASGSNEQFF. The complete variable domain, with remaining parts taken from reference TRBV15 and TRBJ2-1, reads DAMVIQNPRYQVTQFGKPVTLSCSQTLNHNVMYWYQQKSSQAPKLLFHYYDKDFNNEADTPDNFQSRRPNTSFCFLDIRSPGLGDTAMYLCATSRDGASGSNEQFFGPGTRLTVL.

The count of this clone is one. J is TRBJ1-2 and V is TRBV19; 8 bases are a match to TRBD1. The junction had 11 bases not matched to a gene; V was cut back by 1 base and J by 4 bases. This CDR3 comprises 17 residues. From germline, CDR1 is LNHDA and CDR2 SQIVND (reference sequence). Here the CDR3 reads CASSIVGGQAPRYGYTF. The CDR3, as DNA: TGTGCCAGTAGTATAGTCGGGGGACAGGCGCCTCGCTATGGCTACACCTTC.

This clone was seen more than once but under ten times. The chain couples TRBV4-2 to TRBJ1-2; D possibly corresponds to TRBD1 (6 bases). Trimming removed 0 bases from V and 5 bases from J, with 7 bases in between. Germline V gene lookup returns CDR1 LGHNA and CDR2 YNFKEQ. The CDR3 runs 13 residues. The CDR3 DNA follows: TGTGCCAGCAGCCAAGAGACAGGTTATGGCTACACCTTC. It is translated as CASSQETGYGYTF.

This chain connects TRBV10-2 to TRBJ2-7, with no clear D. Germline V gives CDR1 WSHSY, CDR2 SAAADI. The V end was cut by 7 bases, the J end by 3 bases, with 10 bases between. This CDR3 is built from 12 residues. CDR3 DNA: TGCGCCAGCAACCATGACCGCTACGAGCAGTACTTC. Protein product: CASNHDRYEQYF.

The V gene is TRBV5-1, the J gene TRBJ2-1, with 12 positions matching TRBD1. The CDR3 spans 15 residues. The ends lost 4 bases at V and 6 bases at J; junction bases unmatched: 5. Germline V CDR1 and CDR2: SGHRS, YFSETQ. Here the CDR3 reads CASSGTGGSFNEQFF. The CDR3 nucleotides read TGCGCCAGCAGCGGGACAGGGGGCTCTTTCAATGAGCAGTTCTTC.

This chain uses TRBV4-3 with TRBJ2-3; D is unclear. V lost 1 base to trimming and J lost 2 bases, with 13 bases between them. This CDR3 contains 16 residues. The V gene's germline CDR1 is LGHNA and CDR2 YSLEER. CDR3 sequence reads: CASSQAILSVTDTQYF. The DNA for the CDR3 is TGCGCCAGCAGCCAAGCTATATTATCGGTCACAGATACGCAGTATTTT.

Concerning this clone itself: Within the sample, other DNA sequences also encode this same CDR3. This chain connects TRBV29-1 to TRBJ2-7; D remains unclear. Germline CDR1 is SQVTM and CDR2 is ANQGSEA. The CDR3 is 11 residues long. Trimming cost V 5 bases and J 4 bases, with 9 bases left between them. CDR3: CSVSSTYEQYF. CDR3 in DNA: TGCAGCGTTAGCAGTACTTACGAGCAGTACTTC.

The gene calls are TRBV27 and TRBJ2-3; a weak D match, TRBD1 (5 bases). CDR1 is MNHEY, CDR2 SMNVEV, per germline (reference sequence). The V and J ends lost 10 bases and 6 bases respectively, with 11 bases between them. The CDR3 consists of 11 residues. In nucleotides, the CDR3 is TGTGCCACTACAAGGGGTGATACGCAGTATTTT. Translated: CATTRGDTQYF.

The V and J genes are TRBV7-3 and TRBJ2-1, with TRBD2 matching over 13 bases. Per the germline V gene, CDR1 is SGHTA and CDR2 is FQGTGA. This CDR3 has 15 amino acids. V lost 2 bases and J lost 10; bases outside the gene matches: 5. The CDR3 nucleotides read TGTGCCAGCAGCTTAGGACTAGCGGGAGTGGGGGAGCAGTTCTTC. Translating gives CASSLGLAGVGEQFF.

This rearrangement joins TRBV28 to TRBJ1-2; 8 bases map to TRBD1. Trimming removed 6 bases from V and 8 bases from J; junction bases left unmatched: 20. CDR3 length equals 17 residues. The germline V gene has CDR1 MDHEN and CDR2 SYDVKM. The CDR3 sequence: CASSPSWPGQGREGYTF. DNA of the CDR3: TGTGCCAGCAGCCCATCATGGCCCGGACAGGGAAGGGAAGGCTACACCTTC.

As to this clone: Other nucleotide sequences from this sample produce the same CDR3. Here the CDR3 DNA reads TGTGCCAGCAGTTTGACAGGGTACGAGCAGTACTTC. Protein: CASSLTGYEQYF. The genes are TRBV6-5 and TRBJ2-7, with 7 bases lining up with TRBD1. V shed 4 bases, J shed 4 bases, and the junction held 1 base outside the gene matches. The CDR3 length is 12 residues. Germline CDR1 MNHEY, CDR2 SVGAGI.

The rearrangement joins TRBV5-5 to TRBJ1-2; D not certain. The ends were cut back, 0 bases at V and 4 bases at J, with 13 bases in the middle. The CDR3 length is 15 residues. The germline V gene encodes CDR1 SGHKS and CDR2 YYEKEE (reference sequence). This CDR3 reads CASSLARQKIYGYTF. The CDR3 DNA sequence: TGTGCCAGCAGCTTGGCCCGGCAGAAGATCTATGGCTACACCTTC. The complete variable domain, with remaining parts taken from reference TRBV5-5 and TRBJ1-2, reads DAGVTQSPTHLIKTRGQQVTLRCSPISGHKSVSWYQQVLGQGPQFIFQYYEKEERGRGNFPDRFSARQFPNYSSELNVNALLLGDSALYLCASSLARQKIYGYTFGSGTRLTVV.

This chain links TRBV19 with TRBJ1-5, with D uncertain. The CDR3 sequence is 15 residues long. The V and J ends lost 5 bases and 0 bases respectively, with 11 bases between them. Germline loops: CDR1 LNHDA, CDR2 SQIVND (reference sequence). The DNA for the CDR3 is TGTGCCAGTAGTCCATGGGGAGATAGCAATCAGCCCCAGCATTTT. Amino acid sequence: CASSPWGDSNQPQHF.

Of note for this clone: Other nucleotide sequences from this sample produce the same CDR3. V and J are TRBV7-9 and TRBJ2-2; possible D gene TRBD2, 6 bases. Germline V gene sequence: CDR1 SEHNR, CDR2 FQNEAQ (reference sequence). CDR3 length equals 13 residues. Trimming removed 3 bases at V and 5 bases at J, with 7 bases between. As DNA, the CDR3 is TGTGCCAGCAGCTTGGAGGGTACCGGGGAGCTGTTTTTT. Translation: CASSLEGTGELFF.

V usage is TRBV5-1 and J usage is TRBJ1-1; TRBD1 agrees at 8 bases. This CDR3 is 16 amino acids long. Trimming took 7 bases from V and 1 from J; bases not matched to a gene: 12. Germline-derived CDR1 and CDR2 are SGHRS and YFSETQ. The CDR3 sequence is CASSILQGARNTEAFF. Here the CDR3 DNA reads TGCGCCAGCTCAATCTTGCAGGGGGCAAGGAACACTGAAGCTTTCTTT. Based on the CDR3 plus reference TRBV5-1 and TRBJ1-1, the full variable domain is KAGVTQTPRYLIKTRGQQVTLSCSPISGHRSVSWYQQTPGQGLQFLFEYFSETQRNKGNFPGRFSGRQFSNSRSEMNVSTLELGDSALYLCASSILQGARNTEAFFGQGTRLTVV.

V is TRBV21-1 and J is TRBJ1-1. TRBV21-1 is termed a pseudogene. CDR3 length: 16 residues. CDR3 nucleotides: TGTGCCAGCAGCAAAGTGGGTACGGGGCGGAGCACTGAAGCTTTCTTT. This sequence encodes CASSKVGTGRSTEAFF.

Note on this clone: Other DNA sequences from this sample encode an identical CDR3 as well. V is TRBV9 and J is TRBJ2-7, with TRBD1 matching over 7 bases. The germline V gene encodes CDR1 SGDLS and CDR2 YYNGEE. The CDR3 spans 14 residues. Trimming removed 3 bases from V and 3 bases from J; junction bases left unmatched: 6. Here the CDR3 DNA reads TGTGCCAGCAGCGCGACAGGGCAAGGCTACGAGCAGTACTTC. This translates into CASSATGQGYEQYF.

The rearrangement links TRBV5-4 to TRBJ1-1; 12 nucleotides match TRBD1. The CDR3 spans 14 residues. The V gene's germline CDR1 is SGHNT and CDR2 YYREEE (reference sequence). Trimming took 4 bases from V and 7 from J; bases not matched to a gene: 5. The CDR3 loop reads CASSKGQGASEAFF. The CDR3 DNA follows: TGTGCCAGCAGCAAGGGACAGGGGGCGAGTGAAGCTTTCTTT.

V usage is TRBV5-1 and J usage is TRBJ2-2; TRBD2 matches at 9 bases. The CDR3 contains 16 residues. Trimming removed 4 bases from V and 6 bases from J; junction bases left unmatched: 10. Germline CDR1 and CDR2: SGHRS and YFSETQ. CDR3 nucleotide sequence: TGCGCCAGCAGCATATATACTAGCGGGTTGTCCGGGGAGCTGTTTTTT. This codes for CASSIYTSGLSGELFF.

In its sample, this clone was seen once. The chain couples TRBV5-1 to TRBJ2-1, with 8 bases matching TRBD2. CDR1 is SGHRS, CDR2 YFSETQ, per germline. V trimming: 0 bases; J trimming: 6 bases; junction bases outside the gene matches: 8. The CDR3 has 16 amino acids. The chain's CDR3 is CASSLEVAGGPNEQFF. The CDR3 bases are TGCGCCAGCAGCTTGGAGGTGGCGGGAGGACCCAATGAGCAGTTCTTC.

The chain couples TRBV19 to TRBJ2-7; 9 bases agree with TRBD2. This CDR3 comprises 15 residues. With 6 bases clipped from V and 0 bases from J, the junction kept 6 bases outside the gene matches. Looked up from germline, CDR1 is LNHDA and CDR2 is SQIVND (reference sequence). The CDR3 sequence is CASSLSGSDSYEQYF. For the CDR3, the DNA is TGTGCCAGTAGCCTTAGCGGGAGCGACTCCTACGAGCAGTACTTC.

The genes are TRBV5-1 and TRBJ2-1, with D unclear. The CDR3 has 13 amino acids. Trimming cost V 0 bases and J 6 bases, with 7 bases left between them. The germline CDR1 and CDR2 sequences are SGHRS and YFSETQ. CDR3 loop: CASSLGVPNEQFF. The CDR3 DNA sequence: TGCGCCAGCAGCTTGGGCGTCCCCAATGAGCAGTTCTTC.

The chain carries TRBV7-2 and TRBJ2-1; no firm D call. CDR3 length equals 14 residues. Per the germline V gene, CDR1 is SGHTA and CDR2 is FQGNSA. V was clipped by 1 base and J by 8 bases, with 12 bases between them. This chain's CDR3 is CASSLGLSRDEQFF. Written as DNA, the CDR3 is TGTGCCAGCAGCTTAGGGCTGTCTAGGGATGAGCAGTTCTTC.

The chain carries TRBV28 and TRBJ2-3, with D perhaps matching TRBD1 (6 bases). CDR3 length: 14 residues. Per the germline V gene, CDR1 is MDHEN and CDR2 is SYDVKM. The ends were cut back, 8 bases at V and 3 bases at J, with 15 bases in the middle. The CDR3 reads CASQRGWGTDTQYF. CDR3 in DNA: TGTGCCAGCCAGAGGGGGTGGGGTACAGATACGCAGTATTTT.

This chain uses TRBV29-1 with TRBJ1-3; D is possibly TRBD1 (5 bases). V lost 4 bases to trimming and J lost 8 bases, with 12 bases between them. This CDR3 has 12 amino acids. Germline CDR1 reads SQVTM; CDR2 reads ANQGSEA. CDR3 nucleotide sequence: TGCAGCGTTGGAGCGGGAGGGGACACCATATATTTT. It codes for CSVGAGGDTIYF.

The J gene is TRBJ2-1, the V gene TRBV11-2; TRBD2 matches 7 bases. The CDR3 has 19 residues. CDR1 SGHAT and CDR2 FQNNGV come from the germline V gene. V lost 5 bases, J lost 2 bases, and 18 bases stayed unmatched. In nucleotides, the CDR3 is TGTGCCAGCAGCGATGGGACCCGGGAATTAGCGGGCCCCTACAATGAGCAGTTCTTC. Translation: CASSDGTRELAGPYNEQFF.

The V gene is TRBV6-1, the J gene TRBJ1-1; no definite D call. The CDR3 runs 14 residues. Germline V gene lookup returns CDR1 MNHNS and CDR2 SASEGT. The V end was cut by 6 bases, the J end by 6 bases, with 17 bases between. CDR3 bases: TGTGCCAGCAGCGAACTAAGGGTGGCCGCTGAAGCTTTCTTT. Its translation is CASSELRVAAEAFF.